Presented here are 21 T cell receptor beta chains from one specimen sequenced in a study of blood T cell repertoires in COVID-19. Only in-frame clones appear in the TCRdb table, and some are missing; sequencing was by immunoSEQ multiplex PCR. This sample has around 87,000 clones, with roughly 85% found just once. The specimen sequenced was peripheral blood. The receptor source for this set is a human donor in a cohort sampled during active COVID-19.

The chain employs TRBV6-5 and TRBJ1-4; D is unclear. V was shortened by 0 bases and J by 7 bases, with 6 bases between the two germline ends. CDR3 length equals 13 residues. Per germline, CDR1 MNHEY and CDR2 SVGAGI. CDR3 sequence: CASSYSPGEKLFF. The CDR3 DNA reads TGTGCCAGCAGTTACTCCCCGGGTGAAAAACTGTTTTTT.

This clone was detected once. The J gene is TRBJ2-1, the V gene TRBV19; the D gene is possibly TRBD1 (6 bases). The V gene lost 9 bases and the J gene lost 4 bases, with 19 bases spanning the gap. The germline V gene has CDR1 LNHDA and CDR2 SQIVND (reference sequence). CDR3 length: 15 residues. The CDR3 DNA reads TGTGCCAGCGGTAGGCGGCAGGGGTCTTACAATGAGCAGTTCTTC. Its protein product is CASGRRQGSYNEQFF. Combining the CDR3 with reference TRBV19 and TRBJ2-1 gives the whole variable domain DGGITQSPKYLFRKEGQNVTLSCEQNLNHDAMYWYRQDPGQGLRLIYYSQIVNDFQKGDIAEGYSVSREKKESFPLTVTSAQKNPTAFYLCASGRRQGSYNEQFFGPGTRLTVL.

V usage is TRBV28 and J usage is TRBJ1-5; no definite D call. CDR1 MDHEN and CDR2 SYDVKM come from the germline V gene. The CDR3 spans 13 residues. V lost 6 bases and J 11 bases, leaving 17 bases between the germline ends. The CDR3 DNA follows: TGTGCCAGCAGAGACGGCTACCGGGTAGCCCAGCATTTT. This sequence encodes CASRDGYRVAQHF.

The CDR3 is CASSDLMNYGYTF. The CDR3 DNA reads TGTGCCAGCAGTGACCTAATGAACTATGGCTACACCTTC. This chain joins TRBV6-1 and TRBJ1-2; D unresolved. The CDR3 extends over 13 amino acids. Germline V gene sequence: CDR1 MNHNS, CDR2 SASEGT. V lost 3 bases and J lost 2, with 7 bases in between.

This clone was detected once. The junction departs from germline at one end; a sequencing error may be responsible. The chain links TRBV12-3 or TRBV12-4 to TRBJ2-7; D might be TRBD2 (5 bases). The CDR3 is 12 residues long. In DNA form, the CDR3 reads TGTGCCGGCAGCCCGGACTTTTACGAGCAGTACTTC. This codes for CAGSPDFYEQYF.

The V call is TRBV5-3, the J call TRBJ2-5; D might be TRBD2 (5 bases). TRBV5-3 is an ORF, and what it does is uncertain. The V and J ends lost 1 base and 2 bases respectively, with 15 bases between them. CDR3 length equals 16 residues. Written as DNA, the CDR3 is TGTGCCAGAAGCTTGTACGCTAGGACTCGACAAGAGACCCAGTACTTC. It translates to CARSLYARTRQETQYF.

The CDR3 sequence is CASSTGQRREQYF. CDR3 nucleotide sequence: TGTGCCAGCAGTACTGGGCAGAGGAGGGAGCAGTACTTC. The chain links TRBV6-2 or TRBV6-3 to TRBJ2-7; tentatively, D is TRBD2 (5 bases). V was pared by 5 bases and J by 7 bases, with 15 bases between. CDR3 length: 13 residues. In germline, CDR1 is MNHEY, CDR2 SVGEGT.

The chain couples TRBV30 to TRBJ2-7; 11 bases fit TRBD2. The CDR3 consists of 14 residues. J lost 6 bases, V lost 0 bases, and 4 bases had no gene match. Germline CDR1 is GTSNPN and CDR2 is SVGIG (reference sequence). The CDR3, as DNA: TGTGCCTGGAGTGTTCGGCTAGCGGGAGGCGAGCAGTACTTC. Translation gives CAWSVRLAGGEQYF.

The genes are TRBV2 and TRBJ2-7; D perhaps matches TRBD1 (6 bases). This CDR3 region has 14 residues. With 5 bases removed from V and 0 bases from J, the gap between germline ends came to 11 bases. Germline lookup yields CDR1 SNHLY and CDR2 FYNNEI. The CDR3 is CASSKDRFSYEQYF. The CDR3 region has the DNA TGTGCCAGCAGTAAGGACAGATTCTCCTACGAGCAGTACTTC.

The chain has TRBV4-2 and TRBJ2-3; TRBD2 is a possible D gene (6 bases). Germline V gene lookup returns CDR1 LGHNA and CDR2 YNFKEQ. V was cut by 6 bases and J by 1 base, with 17 bases left in between. The CDR3 loop spans 16 amino acids. In DNA, the CDR3 is TGTGCCAGCAGTGAGATCAGTCCGGGGGGCACAGATACGCAGTATTTT. This gives the protein CASSEISPGGTDTQYF.

The chain joins TRBV3-1 (or the pseudogene TRBV3-2) to TRBJ1-2, with D hard to call. This CDR3 spans 16 amino acids. Trimming stripped 0 bases from V and 0 bases from J, with 11 bases between. Per the germline V gene, CDR1 is LGHDT and CDR2 is YNNKEL (reference sequence). The CDR3 region is CASSQDAGSANYGYTF. In DNA, the CDR3 is TGTGCCAGCAGCCAAGATGCGGGGTCGGCTAACTATGGCTACACCTTC.

Notes on this clone: Other DNA sequences within the sample encode an identical CDR3. This chain links TRBV7-8 with TRBJ2-5, with D possibly matching TRBD2 (5 bases). V lost 5 bases, J lost 4 bases, and 14 bases lay in between. CDR1 is SGHVS and CDR2 is FQNEAQ in the germline V gene. There are 14 residues in the CDR3. CDR3: CASSTGLARETQYF. DNA for the CDR3: TGTGCCAGCAGCACGGGATTAGCGCGAGAGACCCAGTACTTC.

V gene TRBV28 combines with J gene TRBJ2-7, with D tentatively TRBD2 (6 bases). The CDR3 extends over 15 amino acids. Looked up from germline, CDR1 is MDHEN and CDR2 is SYDVKM. V shed 7 bases and J shed 0 bases, with 16 bases lying between them. The CDR3 region is CASISRDSSSYEQYF. CDR3 coding DNA: TGTGCCAGCATCAGCCGGGACTCGAGCTCCTACGAGCAGTACTTC.

The chain links TRBV28 to TRBJ2-7; D is uncertain. CDR1 and CDR2 (germline): MDHEN, SYDVKM. The V and J ends lost 2 bases and 0 bases respectively, with 11 bases between them. CDR3 length: 15 residues. This CDR3 is CASSLPLGNSYEQYF. The CDR3 DNA is TGTGCCAGCAGTTTACCCCTAGGCAACTCCTACGAGCAGTACTTC.

V usage is TRBV18 and J usage is TRBJ1-2; tentative D call: TRBD1 (5 bases). Germline V CDR1 and CDR2: KGHSH, LQKENI. Trimming shortened V by 1 base and J by 1 base, and 7 bases separated the two germline ends. The CDR3 totals 14 residues. CDR3 in amino acids: CASSPQTVNYGYTF. The CDR3 nucleotides read TGTGCCAGCTCACCACAGACAGTTAACTATGGCTACACCTTC.

The V and J genes are TRBV19 and TRBJ2-3, with TRBD2 identical over 10 bases. Germline-derived CDR1 and CDR2 are LNHDA and SQIVND (reference sequence). The ends lost 3 bases at V and 2 bases at J; junction bases unmatched: 5. CDR3 length: 16 residues. The CDR3 nucleotides are TGTGCCAGTAGTATCCAAGCGGGGGGGAACACAGATACGCAGTATTTT. It specifies CASSIQAGGNTDTQYF. The entire variable domain, with the rest obtained from reference TRBV19 and TRBJ2-3, is as follows: DGGITQSPKYLFRKEGQNVTLSCEQNLNHDAMYWYRQDPGQGLRLIYYSQIVNDFQKGDIAEGYSVSREKKESFPLTVTSAQKNPTAFYLCASSIQAGGNTDTQYFGPGTRLTVL.

The chain has TRBV4-2 and TRBJ2-7; TRBD1 might be the D (6 bases). This CDR3 has 13 amino acids. Germline V CDR1 and CDR2: LGHNA, YNFKEQ. V gave up 2 bases and J gave up 5 bases, with 10 bases separating them. The CDR3 reads CASSQMDSHEQYF. The DNA for the CDR3 is TGTGCCAGCAGCCAAATGGACAGCCACGAGCAGTACTTC.

V and J are TRBV28 and TRBJ1-2, with TRBD1 identical over 7 bases. Per germline, CDR1 MDHEN and CDR2 SYDVKM. This CDR3 has 13 residues. V shed 5 bases and J 6 bases; nucleotides not matched to a gene: 6. CDR3 residues: CASSLYRGDGYTF. The CDR3 DNA sequence: TGTGCCAGCAGTCTCTACAGGGGTGATGGCTACACCTTC.

This chain links TRBV2 with TRBJ1-1; 8 bases are a match to TRBD1. The CDR3 loop spans 12 amino acids. Per the germline V gene, CDR1 is SNHLY and CDR2 is FYNNEI. V gave up 7 bases and J gave up 7 bases; unmatched junction bases: 5. CDR3 nucleotide sequence: TGTGCCAGCACAGGGGGCGCCGTTGAAGCTTTCTTT. Translated: CASTGGAVEAFF.

V usage is TRBV28 and J usage is TRBJ2-7; possible D gene TRBD1, 6 bases. Trimming took off 4 bases at V and 8 bases at J, with 21 bases between the two ends. The germline gives CDR1 MDHEN, CDR2 SYDVKM. This CDR3 is 15 amino acids long. The CDR3 DNA reads TGTGCCAGCAGTTCTCACGAGATACAGGGAAAAAAGCAGTACTTC. The encoded protein is CASSSHEIQGKKQYF.

J is TRBJ2-7 and V is TRBV9; 8 bases match TRBD2. V shed 4 bases and J 0 bases; nucleotides not matched to a gene: 6. Germline V gene data show CDR1 as SGDLS and CDR2 as YYNGEE. The length of the CDR3 is 15 residues. CDR3 sequence: CASSPTSGSSYEQYF. CDR3 DNA: TGTGCCAGCAGCCCTACTAGCGGATCCTCCTACGAGCAGTACTTC.